These 32 T cell receptor beta chains originate from one sample sequenced in a study of beta chain features in type 1 diabetes (dated by TCRdb to the late 2010s). Libraries came from the immunoSEQ multiplex PCR assay. All of the isolated RNA was reverse transcribed with the High Capacity cDNA Reverse Transcription Kit, so expressed TCRB transcripts were sequenced. The clones in this table, taken by TCRdb from immuneACCESS, are in-frame only. Not every clone is retained; where verified, under half of the shortfall comes from an unresolved V gene, and the cause of the rest is unknown. The sample table lists under 250,000 clones, 27% of them with a count of one. The ten largest clones add up to 3.5% to 4.5% of the sample. Sequencing was done on a sample of central memory CD4+ T cells from blood. The receptors come from a man aged 25 to 45 in good health.

The gene calls are TRBV6-5 and TRBJ2-1, with TRBD1 as a possible D gene (5 bases). The CDR3 is 12 residues long. V lost 11 bases and J 0 bases, leaving 8 bases between the germline ends. CDR1 and CDR2 (germline): MNHEY, SVGAGI. CDR3 sequence (DNA): TGTGCCGGGGCAGCCTCCTACAATGAGCAGTTCTTC. Protein product: CAGAASYNEQFF.

The J gene is TRBJ1-2, the V gene TRBV9, with D hard to call. V dropped 1 base and J dropped 0 bases, with 4 bases sitting between them. The CDR3 covers 13 residues. Germline CDR1 SGDLS, CDR2 YYNGEE. Here the CDR3 reads CASSVSANYGYTF. The CDR3 coding sequence is TGTGCCAGCAGCGTATCAGCTAACTATGGCTACACCTTC.

The gene calls are TRBV19 and TRBJ2-7, with 7 bases identical to TRBD2. The V gene end was trimmed by 6 bases and the J gene end by 5 bases; junction bases not matched to a gene: 7. The germline CDR1 and CDR2 sequences are LNHDA and SQIVND (reference sequence). The CDR3 is made up of 13 amino acids. The CDR3 DNA reads as TGTGCCAGTAGGCCAACTAGCGTCGACGAGCAGTACTTC. As protein: CASRPTSVDEQYF.

The V gene is TRBV7-2, the J gene TRBJ2-7; maybe TRBD1 (6 bases). V gave up 6 bases and J gave up 4 bases, with 13 bases separating them. Germline lookup yields CDR1 SGHTA and CDR2 FQGNSA. The CDR3 loop spans 13 amino acids. The CDR3 bases are TGTGCCAGCAGTATACAGGGACAATACGAGCAGTACTTC. Amino acid sequence: CASSIQGQYEQYF. Complete variable domain (other parts from reference TRBV7-2 and TRBJ2-7): GAGVSQSPSNKVTEKGKDVELRCDPISGHTALYWYRQSLGQGLEFLIYFQGNSAPDKSGLPSDRFSAERTGGSVSTLTIQRTQQEDSAVYLCASSIQGQYEQYFGPGTRLTVT.

This clone was observed many times. V gene TRBV7-2 combines with J gene TRBJ1-6; 10 bases are a match to TRBD1. In germline, CDR1 is SGHTA, CDR2 FQGNSA. The length of the CDR3 is 15 residues. Trimming took 6 bases from V and 7 from J; bases not matched to a gene: 6. DNA of the CDR3: TGTGCCAGCAGTGACAGGGGGCTAGGGAATTCACCCCTCCACTTT. It encodes CASSDRGLGNSPLHF.

The table lists this clone with a count of one. V usage is TRBV15 and J usage is TRBJ2-3, with D possibly matching TRBD2 (5 bases). The V gene lost 7 bases and the J gene lost 6 bases, with 11 bases spanning the gap. The CDR3 loop spans 12 amino acids. Germline loops: CDR1 LNHNV, CDR2 YYDKDF (reference sequence). Here the CDR3 DNA reads TGTGCCACCAATGGACTGCACGATACGCAGTATTTT. It specifies CATNGLHDTQYF.

V usage is TRBV7-9 and J usage is TRBJ2-7; 9 bases line up with TRBD1. This CDR3 region has 15 residues. V lost 1 base, J lost 5 bases, and 6 bases stayed unmatched. CDR1 SEHNR and CDR2 FQNEAQ come from the germline V gene (reference sequence). The CDR3 DNA follows: TGTGCCAGCAGCTTAGATGGGACAGGGAGCAACGAGCAGTACTTC. Its protein product is CASSLDGTGSNEQYF.

Here the CDR3 reads CASSLDRVADTQYF. In DNA form, the CDR3 reads TGCGCCAGCAGCTTGGACAGGGTTGCAGATACGCAGTATTTT. The chain carries TRBV5-1 and TRBJ2-3, with D possibly being TRBD1 (6 bases). The germline gives CDR1 SGHRS, CDR2 YFSETQ. V was trimmed by 0 bases and J by 4 bases, leaving 9 bases between them. The CDR3 runs to 14 residues.

The chain employs TRBV6-1 and TRBJ2-1; D call uncertain. The length of the CDR3 is 16 residues. V lost 3 bases and J lost 0, with 12 bases in between. Germline CDR1 is MNHNS and CDR2 is SASEGT. CDR3: CASSDLVPSSYNEQFF. The CDR3 DNA sequence: TGTGCCAGCAGTGACCTAGTACCGAGCTCCTACAATGAGCAGTTCTTC.

The J gene is TRBJ2-5, the V gene TRBV15; 8 nucleotides match TRBD2. Trimming took 0 bases from V and 4 from J; bases not matched to a gene: 4. The CDR3 has 15 residues. CDR1 is LNHNV and CDR2 is YYDKDF in the germline V gene (reference sequence). The chain's CDR3 is CATSRDIAGRETQYF. In DNA form, the CDR3 reads TGTGCCACCAGCAGAGATATAGCGGGGAGAGAGACCCAGTACTTC.

The chain employs TRBV10-3 and TRBJ1-1, with TRBD1 as a possible D gene (5 bases). This CDR3 has 13 residues. Trimming took off 10 bases at V and 4 bases at J, with 16 bases between the two ends. Germline loops: CDR1 ENHRY, CDR2 SYGVKD. This CDR3 reads CASSGTIVTEAFF. CDR3 nucleotides: TGTGCCAGCTCCGGGACTATTGTCACTGAAGCTTTCTTT.

This clone was counted only a few times. This chain joins TRBV5-6 and TRBJ2-3, with a weak D call TRBD1 (6 bases). The germline V gene encodes CDR1 SGHDT and CDR2 YYEEEE. The CDR3 covers 12 residues. V was shortened by 4 bases and J by 7 bases, with 10 bases between the two germline ends. The CDR3 here is CASSTRDNTQYF. DNA for the CDR3: TGTGCCAGCAGCACCCGGGACAATACGCAGTATTTT.

This sequence joins TRBV10-3 and TRBJ2-1; 12 nucleotides align to TRBD2. The CDR3 has 17 amino acids. Germline V lookup: CDR1 ENHRY, CDR2 SYGVKD. V lost 4 bases to trimming and J lost 7 bases; unmatched junction nucleotides: 11. The CDR3 DNA sequence: TGTGCCATCAGTGCCCTCCCGACTAGCGGGGGACAAAATGAGCAGTTCTTC. This translates into CAISALPTSGGQNEQFF.

This clone was counted only a few times. The CDR3 loop reads CASSLTRVSDTQYF. The CDR3 DNA reads TGTGCCAGCAGCTTAACCCGGGTTTCAGATACGCAGTATTTT. The genes are TRBV11-3 and TRBJ2-3; D is ambiguous. CDR3 length: 14 amino acids. The V gene's germline CDR1 is SGHNT and CDR2 YENEEA. Trimming removed 2 bases at V and 4 bases at J, with 10 bases between.

The chain carries TRBV9 and TRBJ2-1; 7 nucleotides match TRBD2. V dropped 4 bases and J dropped 7; count of bases not matched to a gene: 11. The CDR3 spans 15 residues. Germline V gives CDR1 SGDLS, CDR2 YYNGEE. The chain's CDR3 is CASSRASGPGNEQFF. The CDR3 nucleotides are TGTGCCAGCAGCCGGGCTAGCGGCCCAGGGAATGAGCAGTTCTTC.

In this sample, this clone turned up a few times. V and J are TRBV29-1 and TRBJ2-3, with D maybe TRBD2 (6 bases). Germline V CDR1 and CDR2: SQVTM, ANQGSEA. The CDR3 runs 15 residues. Between the trimmed V and J ends, which lost 3 bases and 4 bases, there was a span of 17 bases. CDR3 nucleotides: TGCAGCGTTGAGGGAGGCCGAGTAGCCCCAGATACGCAGTATTTT. Protein product: CSVEGGRVAPDTQYF.

For the CDR3, the DNA is TGTGCCAGCAGTTTCACTAGCGCCGAAAGGTTCTTC. It encodes CASSFTSAERFF. The chain joins TRBV2 to TRBJ2-1; 7 positions agree with TRBD2. Per the germline V gene, CDR1 is SNHLY and CDR2 is FYNNEI. V shed 5 bases, J shed 15 bases, and the junction held 10 bases outside the gene matches. CDR3 size: 12 residues.

V usage is TRBV5-1 and J usage is TRBJ2-7; 10 bases fit TRBD1. CDR1 and CDR2 from the germline V gene are SGHRS and YFSETQ. Unmatched junction bases numbered 4, after V lost 4 bases and J lost 3 bases. This CDR3 is 14 amino acids long. The CDR3 loop reads CASSQTGGLYEQYF. Written as DNA, the CDR3 is TGCGCCAGCAGCCAGACAGGGGGCCTCTACGAGCAGTACTTC. Based on the CDR3 plus reference TRBV5-1 and TRBJ2-7, the full variable domain is KAGVTQTPRYLIKTRGQQVTLSCSPISGHRSVSWYQQTPGQGLQFLFEYFSETQRNKGNFPGRFSGRQFSNSRSEMNVSTLELGDSALYLCASSQTGGLYEQYFGPGTRLTVT.

The sample holds a few counts of this clone. J is TRBJ1-2 and V is TRBV20-1, with a possible D match to TRBD1 (5 bases). Germline values: CDR1 DFQATT, CDR2 SNEGSKA (reference sequence). The V gene lost 6 bases and the J gene lost 8 bases, with 13 bases spanning the gap. This CDR3 spans 11 amino acids. The CDR3 region is CSAYRGEGYTF. CDR3 bases: TGCAGTGCGTACAGAGGGGAAGGCTACACCTTC.

J is TRBJ2-7 and V is TRBV15, with 11 bases matching TRBD1. CDR1 is LNHNV and CDR2 is YYDKDF in the germline V gene (reference sequence). There are 13 residues in the CDR3. The V segment lost 3 bases and the J segment 6 bases; nucleotides outside the gene matches: 1. CDR3 protein: CATSRDRGREQYF. CDR3 in DNA: TGTGCCACCAGCAGGGACAGGGGGCGCGAGCAGTACTTC.

Ten or more counts support this clone. This sequence joins TRBV28 and TRBJ2-6, with no clear D. V dropped 7 bases and J dropped 2 bases, with 12 bases sitting between them. The CDR3 loop spans 15 amino acids. Germline lookup yields CDR1 MDHEN and CDR2 SYDVKM. The CDR3, as DNA: TGTGCCAGCAACAAAGGAACTACTGGGGCCAACGTCCTGACTTTC. Encoded protein: CASNKGTTGANVLTF.

This clone was observed many times. The V gene is TRBV7-6, the J gene TRBJ2-4, with D perhaps TRBD1 or TRBD2 (5 bases each). In germline, CDR1 is SGHVS, CDR2 FNYEAQ. The CDR3 totals 13 residues. The V gene lost 4 bases and the J gene lost 8 bases, with 12 bases spanning the gap. The CDR3 nucleotides are TGTGCCAGCAGCTCGGGGCTCGGCGACATTCAGTACTTC. As protein: CASSSGLGDIQYF.

This chain uses TRBV29-1 with TRBJ2-3; no clear D. The CDR3 runs 12 residues. The germline V gene has CDR1 SQVTM and CDR2 ANQGSEA. V gave up 3 bases and J gave up 3 bases, with 7 bases separating them. For the CDR3, the DNA is TGCAGCGTTGATGGTTATACAGATACGCAGTATTTT. Protein product: CSVDGYTDTQYF.

The chain recombines TRBV10-3 with TRBJ2-5; D ambiguous. Germline CDR1 and CDR2: ENHRY and SYGVKD. Trimming removed 1 base at V and 2 bases at J, with 11 bases between. The CDR3 sequence is 15 residues long. The CDR3 coding sequence is TGTGCCATCAGTGAGTTTTTGGGCAGGCAAGAGACCCAGTACTTC. Translating it yields CAISEFLGRQETQYF.

V is TRBV5-4 and J is TRBJ1-2; 7 nucleotides align to TRBD1. Trimming cost V 4 bases and J 8 bases; bases outside gene matches: 11. From germline, CDR1 is SGHNT and CDR2 YYREEE (reference sequence). The CDR3 contains 14 residues. The chain's CDR3 is CASSRKTGLEGYTF. The DNA for the CDR3 is TGTGCCAGCAGCCGCAAGACAGGGTTAGAGGGCTACACCTTC.

V is TRBV30 and J is TRBJ2-5; D is undetermined. The CDR3 loop spans 14 amino acids. In germline, CDR1 is GTSNPN, CDR2 SVGIG (reference sequence). V was trimmed by 4 bases and J by 0 bases, leaving 12 bases between them. CDR3 sequence: CAWKRLDYQETQYF. CDR3 sequence (DNA): TGTGCCTGGAAGAGGCTAGACTACCAAGAGACCCAGTACTTC.

The rearrangement joins TRBV30 to TRBJ1-1; no firm D call. Germline V lookup: CDR1 GTSNPN, CDR2 SVGIG (reference sequence). The V end lost 4 bases, the J end lost 10 bases, and 13 bases lay between the germline ends. This CDR3 is 11 amino acids long. CDR3 amino acids: CAWTADQPAFF. In DNA, the CDR3 is TGTGCCTGGACCGCGGATCAACCAGCTTTCTTT.

This clone was counted at least ten times. The gene calls are TRBV28 and TRBJ2-7; the match to TRBD1 covers 7 bases. The CDR3 runs 13 residues. Germline V gene data show CDR1 as MDHEN and CDR2 as SYDVKM. The V segment lost 7 bases and the J segment 2 bases; nucleotides outside the gene matches: 5. The DNA for the CDR3 is TGTGCCAGCACCCGAGGGGGCCCCTACGAGCAGTACTTC. Encoded protein: CASTRGGPYEQYF.

In DNA form, the CDR3 reads TGTGCCAGCAGCGACAGGGGCGAGGGCTTGGGAAACGAGCAGTACTTC. This encodes CASSDRGEGLGNEQYF. The rearrangement uses TRBV2 and TRBJ2-7, with 8 positions matching TRBD1. CDR3 length: 16 amino acids. Germline assignment: CDR1 SNHLY and CDR2 FYNNEI. V gave up 6 bases and J gave up 5 bases; unmatched junction bases: 15.

This clone was counted between two and nine times. This sequence joins TRBV9 and TRBJ2-3; tentatively, D is TRBD2 (5 bases). The germline V and J ends were trimmed by 7 bases and 2 bases, with 14 bases remaining between them. CDR3 length: 14 residues. CDR1 and CDR2 (germline): SGDLS, YYNGEE. The DNA of the CDR3 is TGTGCCAGCGGGCTAAGCGGCTCCACAGATACGCAGTATTTT. Protein: CASGLSGSTDTQYF.

This chain connects TRBV6-5 to TRBJ2-7, with 13 bases that match TRBD2. The germline CDR1 and CDR2 sequences are MNHEY and SVGAGI. After removal of 4 bases from V and 4 bases from J, the junction contained 4 bases not matched to a gene. The CDR3 extends over 15 amino acids. CDR3 coding DNA: TGTGCCAGCAGTTCACTAGCGGGAGGGCAGTACGAGCAGTACTTC. It specifies CASSSLAGGQYEQYF.

This clone was seen more than once but under ten times. The chain combines TRBV7-2 with TRBJ1-5; D call uncertain. Looked up from germline, CDR1 is SGHTA and CDR2 is FQGNSA. The CDR3 length is 13 residues. V lost 2 bases and J lost 3, with 5 bases in between. The CDR3 reads CASSLRVNQPQHF. CDR3 sequence (DNA): TGTGCCAGCAGCTTAAGGGTCAATCAGCCCCAGCATTTT.